Presented here are 8 T cell receptor beta chains from one specimen sequenced in a study of CD8 T cells in Susac syndrome. It was with random hexamers that roughly 0.45 to 1 ug RNA was reverse transcribed. TCRdb processed the immunoSEQ multiplex PCR reads anew with MiXCR; each CDR3 protein has one entry. Here the sample spans tens of thousands of distinct CDR3 sequences, about 93% being singletons. Sequences were obtained from CD8+ T cells from PBMCs. The source of these receptors is a human donor with Susac syndrome.

The count of this clonotype is one. The rearrangement joins TRBV7-9 to TRBJ2-1, with D uncertain. The CDR3 is 19 residues long. The germline CDR1 and CDR2 sequences are SEHNR and FQNEAQ (reference sequence). Trimming cost V 1 base and J 2 bases, with 21 bases left between them. The CDR3 DNA is TGTGCCAGCAGCTTAGGTGAGCTTAGGTCCGGCCTGGCCTACAATGAGCAGTTCTTC. Translating gives CASSLGELRSGLAYNEQFF.

V usage is TRBV12-3 or TRBV12-4 and J usage is TRBJ2-1; unclear D gene. There are 14 residues in the CDR3. V was trimmed by 1 base and J by 7 bases, leaving 11 bases between them. CDR3 bases: TGTGCCAGCAGTTTAGGTCAAGATTGGAATGAGCAGTTCTTC. It encodes CASSLGQDWNEQFF.

V usage is TRBV13 and J usage is TRBJ1-1; D is ambiguous. The germline CDR1 and CDR2 sequences are PRHDT and FYEKMQ (reference sequence). This CDR3 spans 13 amino acids. Deletions cut 5 bases from V and 11 bases from J, with 18 bases between. CDR3 loop: CASSPMDWMQAFF. Written as DNA, the CDR3 is TGTGCCAGCAGCCCAATGGACTGGATGCAGGCTTTCTTT.

This rearrangement joins TRBV10-2 to TRBJ2-5, with 10 positions matching TRBD2. CDR1 WSHSY and CDR2 SAAADI come from the germline V gene. CDR3 length: 15 residues. V dropped 6 bases and J dropped 5; count of bases not matched to a gene: 9. CDR3 sequence reads: CASRDTGTSVETQYF. The CDR3 nucleotides read TGCGCCAGCAGGGACACCGGGACTAGCGTGGAGACCCAGTACTTC.

V is TRBV6-4 and J is TRBJ1-1, with a possible D match to TRBD1 (5 bases). Germline V gene sequence: CDR1 MRHNA, CDR2 SNTAGT. The CDR3 has 13 amino acids. V dropped 2 bases and J dropped 6 bases, with 10 bases sitting between them. Written as DNA, the CDR3 is TGTGCCAGCAGTGACCCCGACAGTGCTGAAGCTTTCTTT. Translated, it gives CASSDPDSAEAFF.

This clonotype was observed a single time. The chain couples TRBV10-2 to TRBJ2-1; D is unclear. V was pared by 2 bases and J by 5 bases, with 4 bases between. Looked up from germline, CDR1 is WSHSY and CDR2 is SAAADI. This CDR3 is built from 12 residues. The CDR3 reads CASSETDNEQFF. The CDR3 nucleotides are TGCGCCAGCAGTGAGACGGACAATGAGCAGTTCTTC.

The V and J genes are TRBV9 and TRBJ2-5, with 10 bases that match TRBD2. This CDR3 spans 16 amino acids. Per germline, CDR1 SGDLS and CDR2 YYNGEE. V gave up 3 bases and J gave up 4 bases; unmatched junction bases: 9. CDR3 loop: CASSARLAGRGETQYF. As DNA, the CDR3 is TGTGCCAGCAGCGCCAGACTAGCGGGCCGAGGAGAGACCCAGTACTTC.

The rearrangement uses TRBV7-9 and TRBJ1-6, with D possibly being TRBD1 (5 bases). This CDR3 spans 13 amino acids. CDR1 and CDR2 from the germline V gene are SEHNR and FQNEAQ (reference sequence). V lost 6 bases and J 7 bases, leaving 10 bases between the germline ends. The CDR3 reads CASRQATNSPLHF. The CDR3, as DNA: TGTGCCAGCAGACAGGCTACCAATTCACCCCTCCACTTT.